A selection of T cell receptor beta chains follows, all from one sample in a study of blood T cell repertoires in COVID-19. The protocol was immunoSEQ multiplex PCR, while the TCRdb copy is restricted to in-frame clones and leaves out a portion. The sample carries 50,000 to 70,000 clones, approximately 84% recorded once. The sequenced sample was peripheral blood. All receptors come from a man between 70 and 80 years old with active COVID-19. Each CDR3 is given with its conserved first and last residue. The order of the fields is J gene, clone size, D gene, V gene, CDR3 protein, CDR3 DNA. The D gene is left open where the match is weak. Clone sizes are given selectively: once, few, many, or a class where the clone is expanded.

j_call: TRBJ1-2; clone_size: .; d_call: .; v_call: TRBV5-5; cdr3_aa: CASSLKPESYGYTF; cdr3_nt: TGTGCCAGCAGCTTGAAGCCGGAGTCTTATGGCTACACCTTC
j_call: TRBJ2-5; clone_size: few; d_call: TRBD2; v_call: TRBV9; cdr3_aa: CASSVVNSGGKETQYF; cdr3_nt: TGTGCCAGCAGCGTAGTGAATAGCGGGGGAAAAGAGACCCAGTACTTC
j_call: TRBJ2-2; clone_size: .; d_call: .; v_call: TRBV7-8; cdr3_aa: CASKPGTYSTNTGELFF; cdr3_nt: TGTGCCAGCAAACCCGGGACATACTCGACGAACACCGGGGAGCTGTTTTTT
j_call: TRBJ2-5; clone_size: .; d_call: .; v_call: TRBV5-1; cdr3_aa: CASTVQATEGTQYF; cdr3_nt: TGCGCCAGCACCGTCCAAGCTACTGAGGGGACCCAGTACTTC
j_call: TRBJ2-7; clone_size: once; d_call: TRBD1; v_call: TRBV29-1; cdr3_aa: CSVRQGVSYEQYF; cdr3_nt: TGCAGCGTTAGACAGGGTGTTTCCTACGAGCAGTACTTC
j_call: TRBJ2-5; clone_size: .; d_call: TRBD1; v_call: TRBV10-1; cdr3_aa: CASSSDRYQETQYF; cdr3_nt: TGCGCCAGCAGTTCGGACAGGTACCAAGAGACCCAGTACTTC
j_call: TRBJ2-5; clone_size: .; d_call: .; v_call: TRBV9; cdr3_aa: CASSVGGLPGQEAQYF; cdr3_nt: TGTGCCAGCAGCGTAGGGGGCCTTCCCGGGCAAGAGGCCCAGTACTTC
j_call: TRBJ2-7; clone_size: .; d_call: .; v_call: TRBV7-2; cdr3_aa: CASSRTPGAYEQYF; cdr3_nt: TGTGCCAGCAGTCGAACGCCAGGGGCCTACGAGCAGTACTTC
j_call: TRBJ1-1; clone_size: .; d_call: .; v_call: TRBV7-9; cdr3_aa: CASSQQATEAFF; cdr3_nt: TGTGCCAGCAGCCAACAGGCGACCGAAGCTTTCTTT
j_call: TRBJ2-1; clone_size: .; d_call: .; v_call: TRBV5-6; cdr3_aa: CASSLRNEQFF; cdr3_nt: TGTGCCAGCAGCTTGCGTAATGAGCAGTTCTTC
j_call: TRBJ1-3; clone_size: .; d_call: TRBD1; v_call: TRBV13; cdr3_aa: CASSLDRGPGNTIYF; cdr3_nt: TGTGCCAGCAGCTTAGACAGGGGGCCTGGAAACACCATATATTTT
j_call: TRBJ2-2; clone_size: .; d_call: TRBD1; v_call: TRBV7-7; cdr3_aa: CASSLAKGTGSTGELFF; cdr3_nt: TGTGCCAGCAGCTTAGCGAAGGGGACAGGGTCCACCGGGGAGCTGTTTTTT
j_call: TRBJ2-5; clone_size: .; d_call: TRBD1; v_call: TRBV7-3; cdr3_aa: CASSSRQGREETQYF; cdr3_nt: TGTGCCAGCAGCTCGCGACAGGGGCGCGAAGAGACCCAGTACTTC
j_call: TRBJ2-7; clone_size: .; d_call: .; v_call: TRBV18; cdr3_aa: CASSPPDIPYEQYF; cdr3_nt: TGTGCCAGCTCACCACCGGACATCCCCTACGAGCAGTACTTC
j_call: TRBJ2-5; clone_size: .; d_call: TRBD1; v_call: TRBV2; cdr3_aa: CASSQGQGGTQYF; cdr3_nt: TGTGCCAGCAGCCAAGGACAGGGAGGGACCCAGTACTTC
j_call: TRBJ1-5; clone_size: .; d_call: .; v_call: TRBV28; cdr3_aa: CASSLLAGDNQPQHF; cdr3_nt: TGTGCCAGCAGTTTATTGGCAGGGGACAATCAGCCCCAGCATTTT
j_call: TRBJ2-5; clone_size: .; d_call: .; v_call: TRBV13; cdr3_aa: CASSLLEYQETQYF; cdr3_nt: TGTGCCAGCAGCTTATTGGAGTACCAAGAGACCCAGTACTTC
j_call: TRBJ1-2; clone_size: .; d_call: TRBD1; v_call: TRBV18; cdr3_aa: CASSPTGGINYGYTF; cdr3_nt: TGTGCCAGCTCACCGACAGGGGGTATCAACTATGGCTACACCTTC
j_call: TRBJ1-5; clone_size: few; d_call: .; v_call: TRBV3-1/TRBV3-2; cdr3_aa: CASSQVSGNQPQHF; cdr3_nt: TGTGCCAGCAGCCAAGTATCGGGAAATCAGCCCCAGCATTTT
j_call: TRBJ2-7; clone_size: .; d_call: .; v_call: TRBV7-9; cdr3_aa: CASSLAGFEQYF; cdr3_nt: TGTGCCAGCAGCTTGGCAGGGTTCGAGCAGTACTTC
j_call: TRBJ2-7; clone_size: .; d_call: .; v_call: TRBV7-9; cdr3_aa: CASSLVRGVIYEQYF; cdr3_nt: TGTGCCAGCAGCTTAGTACGCGGAGTAATCTACGAGCAGTACTTC
j_call: TRBJ2-2; clone_size: .; d_call: .; v_call: TRBV3-1/TRBV3-2; cdr3_aa: CARPRGYTGELFF; cdr3_nt: TGTGCCAGGCCTAGGGGCTATACCGGGGAGCTGTTTTTT
j_call: TRBJ1-4; clone_size: .; d_call: .; v_call: TRBV7-8; cdr3_aa: CASSLVGLGEKLFF; cdr3_nt: TGTGCCAGCAGCTTAGTGGGGCTCGGTGAAAAACTGTTTTTT
j_call: TRBJ2-5; clone_size: .; d_call: TRBD1; v_call: TRBV5-1; cdr3_aa: CASSPQGAQETQYF; cdr3_nt: TGCGCCAGCAGCCCCCAGGGGGCGCAAGAGACCCAGTACTTC
j_call: TRBJ2-6; clone_size: .; d_call: TRBD1; v_call: TRBV24-1; cdr3_aa: CATSGDRGSWGNVLTF; cdr3_nt: TGTGCCACCAGTGGGGACAGGGGTTCTTGGGGCAACGTCCTGACTTTC
j_call: TRBJ1-6; clone_size: .; d_call: .; v_call: TRBV2; cdr3_aa: CASSVEPDGGSPLHF; cdr3_nt: TGTGCCAGCAGTGTAGAGCCTGACGGAGGTTCACCCCTCCACTTT
j_call: TRBJ2-1; clone_size: once; d_call: TRBD2; v_call: TRBV5-1; cdr3_aa: CASSPGTSDYNEQFF; cdr3_nt: TGCGCCAGCAGCCCGGGGACTAGCGACTACAATGAGCAGTTCTTC
j_call: TRBJ2-6; clone_size: .; d_call: .; v_call: TRBV7-2; cdr3_aa: CASSLGLVGSGANVLTF; cdr3_nt: TGTGCCAGCAGCTTAGGACTGGTGGGCTCTGGGGCCAACGTCCTGACTTTC
j_call: TRBJ1-1; clone_size: .; d_call: TRBD1; v_call: TRBV3-1/TRBV3-2; cdr3_aa: CASSQDQRTGEDTEAFF; cdr3_nt: TGTGCCAGCAGCCAAGACCAAAGGACAGGGGAGGACACTGAAGCTTTCTTT
j_call: TRBJ2-1; clone_size: few; d_call: .; v_call: TRBV5-1; cdr3_aa: CASSLGFARGYNEQFF; cdr3_nt: TGCGCCAGCAGCTTAGGCTTCGCAAGGGGATACAATGAGCAGTTCTTC
j_call: TRBJ2-2; clone_size: .; d_call: TRBD2; v_call: TRBV7-2; cdr3_aa: CASSSAAVTSGARLNTGELFF; cdr3_nt: TGTGCCAGCAGCTCAGCAGCGGTTACTAGCGGAGCGCGACTTAACACCGGGGAGCTGTTTTTT
j_call: TRBJ1-3; clone_size: once; d_call: .; v_call: TRBV25-1; cdr3_aa: CASSDDSSGNTIYF; cdr3_nt: TGTGCCAGCAGTGATGACAGCTCTGGAAACACCATATATTTT
j_call: TRBJ2-3; clone_size: .; d_call: .; v_call: TRBV5-1; cdr3_aa: CASSLSGLSTDTQYF; cdr3_nt: TGCGCCAGCAGCTTGAGCGGCTTAAGCACAGATACGCAGTATTTT
j_call: TRBJ1-1; clone_size: once; d_call: .; v_call: TRBV28; cdr3_aa: CASRSASRQSTEAFF; cdr3_nt: TGTGCCAGCAGATCCGCCTCCCGTCAGTCCACTGAAGCTTTCTTT
j_call: TRBJ1-1; clone_size: .; d_call: .; v_call: TRBV11-1; cdr3_aa: CASSLGGNTEAFF; cdr3_nt: TGTGCCAGCAGCTTAGGAGGGAACACTGAAGCTTTCTTT
j_call: TRBJ2-2; clone_size: .; d_call: .; v_call: TRBV30; cdr3_aa: CALDIANTGELFF; cdr3_nt: TGTGCCTTGGACATTGCGAACACCGGGGAGCTGTTTTTT
j_call: TRBJ2-5; clone_size: .; d_call: TRBD1; v_call: TRBV11-2; cdr3_aa: CASSQTGGETQYF; cdr3_nt: TGTGCCAGCAGCCAGACAGGGGGAGAGACCCAGTACTTC
j_call: TRBJ2-3; clone_size: .; d_call: .; v_call: TRBV29-1; cdr3_aa: CSVDGGGTDTQYF; cdr3_nt: TGCAGCGTTGATGGCGGGGGCACAGATACGCAGTATTTT
j_call: TRBJ2-3; clone_size: .; d_call: TRBD2; v_call: TRBV29-1; cdr3_aa: CSVEDAGLLTDTQYF; cdr3_nt: TGCAGCGTTGAAGATGCGGGACTATTGACAGATACGCAGTATTTT
j_call: TRBJ2-1; clone_size: .; d_call: TRBD2; v_call: TRBV27; cdr3_aa: CASSFIGEGPVEQFF; cdr3_nt: TGTGCCAGCAGTTTTATCGGGGAGGGCCCGGTTGAGCAGTTCTTC
j_call: TRBJ1-1; clone_size: .; d_call: .; v_call: TRBV5-1; cdr3_aa: CASSSRGYNTEAFF; cdr3_nt: TGCGCCAGCAGCTCCAGGGGCTATAACACTGAAGCTTTCTTT
j_call: TRBJ2-5; clone_size: .; d_call: TRBD2; v_call: TRBV5-1; cdr3_aa: CASSFGTSGNGETQYF; cdr3_nt: TGCGCCAGCAGCTTCGGGACTAGCGGGAATGGGGAGACCCAGTACTTC
j_call: TRBJ2-7; clone_size: .; d_call: .; v_call: TRBV2; cdr3_aa: CASSEAALVFASSYEQYF; cdr3_nt: TGTGCCAGCAGTGAAGCTGCCTTGGTATTTGCGAGCTCCTACGAGCAGTACTTC
j_call: TRBJ2-2; clone_size: .; d_call: TRBD1; v_call: TRBV28; cdr3_aa: CASSPFGFRTGNTGELFF; cdr3_nt: TGTGCCAGCAGTCCCTTCGGATTTAGGACAGGGAACACCGGGGAGCTGTTTTTT
j_call: TRBJ1-5; clone_size: .; d_call: .; v_call: TRBV9; cdr3_aa: CASSSGSSNQPQHF; cdr3_nt: TGTGCCAGCAGCTCGGGGAGTAGCAATCAGCCCCAGCATTTT
j_call: TRBJ2-1; clone_size: few; d_call: TRBD1; v_call: TRBV7-2; cdr3_aa: CASSLQGEDEQFF; cdr3_nt: TGTGCCAGCAGCTTACAGGGGGAAGATGAGCAGTTCTTC
j_call: TRBJ2-4; clone_size: .; d_call: .; v_call: TRBV11-2; cdr3_aa: CASSSGGGRVGNIQYF; cdr3_nt: TGTGCCAGCAGCTCAGGGGGCGGGAGGGTCGGAAACATTCAGTACTTC
j_call: TRBJ2-1; clone_size: .; d_call: TRBD1; v_call: TRBV19; cdr3_aa: CASSPGTAAYNEQFF; cdr3_nt: TGTGCCAGTAGCCCCGGGACAGCCGCCTACAATGAGCAGTTCTTC
j_call: TRBJ1-1; clone_size: .; d_call: TRBD1; v_call: TRBV27; cdr3_aa: CASSTRTGANTEAFF; cdr3_nt: TGTGCCAGCAGTACCCGGACAGGGGCTAACACTGAAGCTTTCTTT
j_call: TRBJ2-7; clone_size: once; d_call: TRBD1; v_call: TRBV29-1; cdr3_aa: CSIRTGQNEQYF; cdr3_nt: TGCAGCATCCGGACAGGGCAGAACGAGCAGTACTTC
j_call: TRBJ1-2; clone_size: .; d_call: TRBD1; v_call: TRBV7-2; cdr3_aa: CASSLGTGEGYGYTF; cdr3_nt: TGTGCCAGCAGCCTAGGGACAGGGGAGGGCTATGGCTACACCTTC